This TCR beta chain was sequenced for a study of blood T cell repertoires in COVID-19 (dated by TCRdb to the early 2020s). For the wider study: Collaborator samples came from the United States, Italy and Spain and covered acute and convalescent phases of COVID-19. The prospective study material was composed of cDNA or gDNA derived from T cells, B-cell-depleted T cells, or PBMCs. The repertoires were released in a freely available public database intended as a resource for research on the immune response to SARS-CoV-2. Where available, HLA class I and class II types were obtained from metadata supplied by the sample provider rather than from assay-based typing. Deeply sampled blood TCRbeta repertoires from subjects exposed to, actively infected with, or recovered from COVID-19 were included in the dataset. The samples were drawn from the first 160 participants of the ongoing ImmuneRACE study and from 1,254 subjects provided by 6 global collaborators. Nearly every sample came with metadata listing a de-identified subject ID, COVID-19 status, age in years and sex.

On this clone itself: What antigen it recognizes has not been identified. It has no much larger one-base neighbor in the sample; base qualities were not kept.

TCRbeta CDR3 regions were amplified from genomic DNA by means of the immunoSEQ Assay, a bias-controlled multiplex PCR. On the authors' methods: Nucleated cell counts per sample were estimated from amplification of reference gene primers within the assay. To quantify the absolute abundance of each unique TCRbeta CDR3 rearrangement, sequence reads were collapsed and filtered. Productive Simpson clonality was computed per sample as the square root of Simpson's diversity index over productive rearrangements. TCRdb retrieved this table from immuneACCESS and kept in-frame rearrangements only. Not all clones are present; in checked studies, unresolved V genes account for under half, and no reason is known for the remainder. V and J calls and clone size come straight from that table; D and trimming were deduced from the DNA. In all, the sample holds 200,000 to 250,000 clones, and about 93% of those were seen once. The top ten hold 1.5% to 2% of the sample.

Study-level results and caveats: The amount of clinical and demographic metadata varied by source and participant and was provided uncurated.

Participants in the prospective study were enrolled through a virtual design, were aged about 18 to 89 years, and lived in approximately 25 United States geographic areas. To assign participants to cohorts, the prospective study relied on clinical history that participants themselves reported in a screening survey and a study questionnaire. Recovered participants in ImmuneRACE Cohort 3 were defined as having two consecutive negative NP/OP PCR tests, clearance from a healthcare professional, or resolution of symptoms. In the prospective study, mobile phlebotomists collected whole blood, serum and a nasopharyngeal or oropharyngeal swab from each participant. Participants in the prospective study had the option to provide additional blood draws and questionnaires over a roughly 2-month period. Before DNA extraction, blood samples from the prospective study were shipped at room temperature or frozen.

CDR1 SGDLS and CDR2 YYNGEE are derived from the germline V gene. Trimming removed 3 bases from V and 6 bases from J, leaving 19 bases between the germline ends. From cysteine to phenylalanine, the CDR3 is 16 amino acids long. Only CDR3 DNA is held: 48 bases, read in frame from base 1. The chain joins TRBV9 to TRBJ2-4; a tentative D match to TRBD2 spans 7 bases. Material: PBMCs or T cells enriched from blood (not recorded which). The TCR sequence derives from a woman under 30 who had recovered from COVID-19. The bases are TGTGCCAGCAGCGCCTCCATTGGGGGGGCGGGAAACATTCAGTACTTC. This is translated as CASSASIGGAGNIQYF.